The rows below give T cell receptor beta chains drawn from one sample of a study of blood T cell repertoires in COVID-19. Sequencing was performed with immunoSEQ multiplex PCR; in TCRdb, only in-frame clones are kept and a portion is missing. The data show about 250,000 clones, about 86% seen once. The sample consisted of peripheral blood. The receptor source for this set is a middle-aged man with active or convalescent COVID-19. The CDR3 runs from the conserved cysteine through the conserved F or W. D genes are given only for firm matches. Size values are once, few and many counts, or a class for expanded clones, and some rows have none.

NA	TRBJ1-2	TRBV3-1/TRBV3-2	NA	TGTGCCAGCAGCCCGCTGGGTAGCTACTATGGCTACACCTTC	CASSPLGSYYGYTF
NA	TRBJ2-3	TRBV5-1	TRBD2	TGCGCCAGCAGCCCAGAGCGGGGGGGCCAAACAGATACGCAGTATTTT	CASSPERGGQTDTQYF
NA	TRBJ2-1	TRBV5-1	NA	TGCGCCAGCAGCTTTTCGGGGCGGGGGCTCTACAATGAGCAGTTCTTC	CASSFSGRGLYNEQFF
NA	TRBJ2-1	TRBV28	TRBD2	TGTGCCAGCAGTCCCCCCCGAGCGGGGGGGCCAGGCAATGAGCAGTTCTTC	CASSPPRAGGPGNEQFF
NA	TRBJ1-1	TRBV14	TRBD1	TGTGCCAGCAGCCCAGGGGGCGCATATGAAGCTTTCTTT	CASSPGGAYEAFF
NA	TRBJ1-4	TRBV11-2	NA	TGTGCCAGCAGCTTAGTCGGGTCCACCCCCGAAAAACTGTTTTTT	CASSLVGSTPEKLFF
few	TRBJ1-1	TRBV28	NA	TGTGCCACCTCAAAGGGGGTTGTGGCTGAAGCTTTCTTT	CATSKGVVAEAFF
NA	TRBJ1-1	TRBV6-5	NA	TGTGCCAGCAGTTTAACAGGGACTGAAGCTTTCTTT	CASSLTGTEAFF
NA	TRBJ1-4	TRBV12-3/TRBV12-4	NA	TGTGCCAGCAGCCCGACAAGGGAAAAACTGTTTTTT	CASSPTREKLFF
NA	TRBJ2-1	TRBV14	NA	TGTGCCAGCAGCCAAACCGGGAACAGAAGATACAATGAGCAGTTCTTC	CASSQTGNRRYNEQFF
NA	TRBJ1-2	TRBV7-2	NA	TGTGCCAGCAGCGGGAGAAATAGACAGGCGATAGCCGCTAACTATGGCTACACCTTC	CASSGRNRQAIAANYGYTF